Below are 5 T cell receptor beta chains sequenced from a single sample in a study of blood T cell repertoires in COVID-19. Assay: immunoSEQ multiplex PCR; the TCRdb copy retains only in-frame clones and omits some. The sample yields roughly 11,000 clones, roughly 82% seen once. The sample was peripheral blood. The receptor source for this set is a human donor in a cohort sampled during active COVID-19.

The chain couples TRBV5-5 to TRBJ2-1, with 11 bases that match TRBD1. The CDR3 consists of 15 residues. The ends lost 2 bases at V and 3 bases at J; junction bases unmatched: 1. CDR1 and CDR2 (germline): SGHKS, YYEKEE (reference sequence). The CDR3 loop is CASSLGTGGYNEQFF. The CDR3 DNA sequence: TGTGCCAGCAGCTTAGGGACAGGGGGCTACAATGAGCAGTTCTTC.

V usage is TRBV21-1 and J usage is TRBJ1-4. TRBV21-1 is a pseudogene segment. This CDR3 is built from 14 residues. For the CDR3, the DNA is TGTGCCAGCAGCAAAGAAGCGGATCCTGAAAAACTGTTTTTT. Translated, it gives CASSKEADPEKLFF.

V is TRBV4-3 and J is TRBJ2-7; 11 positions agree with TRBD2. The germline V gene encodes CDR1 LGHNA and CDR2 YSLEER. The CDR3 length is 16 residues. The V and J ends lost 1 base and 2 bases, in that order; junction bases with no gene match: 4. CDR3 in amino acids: CASSQGSSGGAYEQYF. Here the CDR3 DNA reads TGCGCCAGCAGCCAAGGAAGTAGCGGGGGGGCCTACGAGCAGTACTTC.

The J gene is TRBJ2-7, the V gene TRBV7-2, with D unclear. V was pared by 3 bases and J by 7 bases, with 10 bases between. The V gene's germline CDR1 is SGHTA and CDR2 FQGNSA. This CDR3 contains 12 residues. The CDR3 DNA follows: TGTGCCAGCAGCTTTCATCTCGGGGAGCAGTACTTC. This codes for CASSFHLGEQYF. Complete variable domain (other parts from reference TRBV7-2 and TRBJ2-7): GAGVSQSPSNKVTEKGKDVELRCDPISGHTALYWYRQSLGQGLEFLIYFQGNSAPDKSGLPSDRFSAERTGGSVSTLTIQRTQQEDSAVYLCASSFHLGEQYFGPGTRLTVT.

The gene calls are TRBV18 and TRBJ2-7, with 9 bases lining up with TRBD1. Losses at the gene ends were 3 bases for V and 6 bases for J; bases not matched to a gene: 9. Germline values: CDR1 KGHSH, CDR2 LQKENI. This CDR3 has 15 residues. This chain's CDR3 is CASSPSRDRVREQYF. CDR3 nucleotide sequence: TGTGCCAGCTCACCGAGCCGGGACAGGGTACGCGAGCAGTACTTC.